The 3 T cell receptor beta chains below come from one sample, sequenced in a study of memory CD4+ T cells and cytomegalovirus serostatus. The table came from immunoSEQ multiplex PCR; TCRdb's copy has only in-frame clones and leaves some out. The sample records 25,000 to 30,000 clones, about three quarters being singletons. Single viable CD3+CD4+CD8-CD45RO+ cells were sorted as the memory CD4+ T cells. The sequenced material came from memory CD4+ T cells from blood. The source is an adult in good health and CMV-seronegative.

The V gene is TRBV13, the J gene TRBJ1-3; TRBD1 aligns across 7 bases. The J segment lost 0 bases and the V segment lost 5 bases, leaving 10 bases of the junction unmatched. Looked up from germline, CDR1 is PRHDT and CDR2 is FYEKMQ (reference sequence). The CDR3 runs 17 residues. CDR3 in amino acids: CASSRLGTAYSGNTIYF. The DNA of the CDR3 is TGTGCCAGCAGCAGACTTGGGACAGCTTACTCTGGAAACACCATATATTTT.

The chain employs TRBV21-1 and TRBJ2-5; the table's TRBD1 call for D was not verified on the DNA. TRBV21-1 constitutes a pseudogene. The CDR3 runs to 14 residues. This CDR3 is CASEQGANEETQYF. Here the CDR3 DNA reads TGTGCCAGCGAGCAGGGGGCTAATGAAGAGACCCAGTACTTC.

The chain combines TRBV9 with TRBJ2-1, with D uncertain. Germline assignment: CDR1 SGDLS and CDR2 YYNGEE. This CDR3 region has 14 residues. The ends were cut back, 2 bases at V and 5 bases at J, with 11 bases in the middle. CDR3: CASSVGDPNNEQFF. DNA of the CDR3: TGTGCCAGCAGCGTCGGCGACCCAAACAATGAGCAGTTCTTC.